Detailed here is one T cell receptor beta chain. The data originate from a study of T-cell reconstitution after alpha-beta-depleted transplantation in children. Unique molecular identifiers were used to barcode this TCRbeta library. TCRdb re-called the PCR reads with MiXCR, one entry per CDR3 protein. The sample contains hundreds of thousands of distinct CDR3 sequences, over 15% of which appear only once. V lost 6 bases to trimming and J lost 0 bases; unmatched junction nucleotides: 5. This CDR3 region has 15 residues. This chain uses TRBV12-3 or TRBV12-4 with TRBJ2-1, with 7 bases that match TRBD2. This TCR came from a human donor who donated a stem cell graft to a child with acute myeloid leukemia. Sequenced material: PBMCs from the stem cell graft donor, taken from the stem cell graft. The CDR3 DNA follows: TGTGCCAGCAGACTAGCGCACAGCTCCTACAATGAGCAGTTCTTC. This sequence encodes CASRLAHSSYNEQFF.